This T cell receptor (beta chain) was identified in a study of cytomegalovirus exposure and HLA in healthy donors. Study conclusions and caveats: Sequencing had likely introduced a cluster of highly shared sequence variants as an artifact.

The length of the CDR3 is 12 residues. The germline CDR1 and CDR2 sequences are SGHTA and FQGNSA. The V and J ends lost 7 bases and 12 bases, in that order; junction bases with no gene match: 7. On this clone itself: Antigen specificity is unknown.

The PCR used 60 Vbeta and 13 Jbeta primers. Sequencing used immunoSEQ multiplex PCR; TCRdb keeps in-frame clones, though not all of them. The table lists about 65,000 clones, less than 70% of them singletons. The sequence derives from a man aged 25-45 years in good health and CMV-seronegative. The sequencing input was PBMCs. This chain links TRBV7-2 with TRBJ2-1, with 9 bases lining up with TRBD1. The CDR3 loop reads CASTPTGGAQFF. Written as DNA, the CDR3 is TGTGCCAGCACCCCGACAGGGGGTGCGCAGTTCTTC. The whole variable domain, filled in from reference TRBV7-2 and TRBJ2-1, reads GAGVSQSPSNKVTEKGKDVELRCDPISGHTALYWYRQSLGQGLEFLIYFQGNSAPDKSGLPSDRFSAERTGGSVSTLTIQRTQQEDSAVYLCASTPTGGAQFFGPGTRLTVL.